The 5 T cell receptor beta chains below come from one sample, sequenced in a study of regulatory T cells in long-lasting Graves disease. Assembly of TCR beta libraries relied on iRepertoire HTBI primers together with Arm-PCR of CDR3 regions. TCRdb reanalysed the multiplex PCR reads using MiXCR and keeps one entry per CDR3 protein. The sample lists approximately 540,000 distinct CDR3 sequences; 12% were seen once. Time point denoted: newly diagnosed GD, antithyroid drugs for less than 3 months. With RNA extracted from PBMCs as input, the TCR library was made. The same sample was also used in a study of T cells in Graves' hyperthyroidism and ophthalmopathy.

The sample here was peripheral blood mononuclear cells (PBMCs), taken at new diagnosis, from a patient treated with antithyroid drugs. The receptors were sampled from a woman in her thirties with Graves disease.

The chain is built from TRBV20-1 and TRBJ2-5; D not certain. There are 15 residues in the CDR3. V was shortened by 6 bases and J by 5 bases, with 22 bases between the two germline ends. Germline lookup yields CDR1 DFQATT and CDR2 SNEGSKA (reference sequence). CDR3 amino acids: CSADVARWGVETQYF. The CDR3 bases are TGCAGTGCCGATGTGGCTAGATGGGGTGTGGAGACCCAGTACTTC.

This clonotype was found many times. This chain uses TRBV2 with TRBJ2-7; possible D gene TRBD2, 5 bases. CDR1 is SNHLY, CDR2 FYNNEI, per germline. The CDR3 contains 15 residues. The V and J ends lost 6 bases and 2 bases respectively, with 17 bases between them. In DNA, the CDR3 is TGTGCCAGCAGAACTCCTAGCACCCCTCCCTACGAGCAGTACTTC. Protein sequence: CASRTPSTPPYEQYF.

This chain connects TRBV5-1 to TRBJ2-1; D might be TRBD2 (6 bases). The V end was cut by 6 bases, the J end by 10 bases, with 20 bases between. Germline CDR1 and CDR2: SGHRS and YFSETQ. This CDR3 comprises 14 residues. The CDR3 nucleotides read TGCGCCAGCACCTCCGACACGCCGCGGGGAGAGCAGTTCTTC. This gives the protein CASTSDTPRGEQFF.

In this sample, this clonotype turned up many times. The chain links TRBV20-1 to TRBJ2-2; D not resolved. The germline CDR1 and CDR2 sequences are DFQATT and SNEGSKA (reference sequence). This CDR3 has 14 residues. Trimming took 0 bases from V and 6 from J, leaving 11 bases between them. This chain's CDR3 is CSARDPSRAGELFF. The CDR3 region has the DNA TGCAGTGCTAGAGATCCGTCGCGCGCCGGGGAGCTGTTTTTT.

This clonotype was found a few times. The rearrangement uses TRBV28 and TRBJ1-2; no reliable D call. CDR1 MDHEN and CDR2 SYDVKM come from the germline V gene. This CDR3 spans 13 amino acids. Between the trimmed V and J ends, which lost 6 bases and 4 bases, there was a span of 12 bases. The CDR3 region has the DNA TGTGCCAGCAGACCCCATTCCCTCTATGGCTACACCTTC. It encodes CASRPHSLYGYTF.